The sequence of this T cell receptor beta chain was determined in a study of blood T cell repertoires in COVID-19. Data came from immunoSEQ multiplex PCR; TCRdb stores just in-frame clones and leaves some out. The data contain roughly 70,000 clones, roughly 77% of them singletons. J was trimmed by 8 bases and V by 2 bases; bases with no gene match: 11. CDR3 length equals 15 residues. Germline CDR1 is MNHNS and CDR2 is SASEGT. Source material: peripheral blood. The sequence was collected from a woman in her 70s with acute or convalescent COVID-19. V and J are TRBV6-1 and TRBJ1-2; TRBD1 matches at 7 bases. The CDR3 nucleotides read TGTGCCAGCAGTGAACGGAGGGGGCCCCAAGGCGGCTACACCTTC. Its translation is CASSERRGPQGGYTF.